Listed below are T cell receptor beta chains from one sample, sequenced in a study of control samples from healthy donors and cancer patients. Here immunoSEQ multiplex PCR was the method, and the copy in TCRdb shows in-frame clones only, minus some. This table holds 150,000 to 200,000 clones, around 88% found once. Sequencing input: blood. Receptors were obtained from a man aged 18 to 35 in good health. CDR3s include the opening cysteine and the closing phenylalanine or tryptophan. A clone size is listed for some rows: how often the clone was seen (once, few, many), or a class if it is expanded.

v_call: TRBV4-2; clone_size: NA; j_call: TRBJ1-1; cdr3_aa: CASSQETGLDTEAFF
v_call: TRBV18; clone_size: NA; j_call: TRBJ1-4; cdr3_aa: CASSPRQGEKLFF
v_call: TRBV30; clone_size: NA; j_call: TRBJ1-3; cdr3_aa: CAWTQTTGNTIYF
v_call: TRBV28; clone_size: NA; j_call: TRBJ2-2; cdr3_aa: CASSFWEGANTGELFF
v_call: TRBV6-5; clone_size: few; j_call: TRBJ1-6; cdr3_aa: CASSFRISSPLHF
v_call: TRBV10-3; clone_size: NA; j_call: TRBJ2-1; cdr3_aa: CAISSPSGGRDNEQFF
v_call: TRBV27; clone_size: NA; j_call: TRBJ2-3; cdr3_aa: CASSLRGFGDTQYF
v_call: TRBV5-1; clone_size: NA; j_call: TRBJ2-1; cdr3_aa: CASSSREGNNEQFF
v_call: TRBV2; clone_size: NA; j_call: TRBJ2-7; cdr3_aa: CASSESGPPTPF
v_call: TRBV11-2; clone_size: NA; j_call: TRBJ2-4; cdr3_aa: CASSSEDRAIGIQYF
v_call: TRBV6-5; clone_size: once; j_call: TRBJ2-3; cdr3_aa: CASSPTGADTQYF
v_call: TRBV3-1/TRBV3-2; clone_size: NA; j_call: TRBJ2-1; cdr3_aa: CASSPTSGETNEQFF
v_call: TRBV7-3; clone_size: NA; j_call: TRBJ2-5; cdr3_aa: CASSPPSWETQYF
v_call: TRBV2; clone_size: few; j_call: TRBJ1-5; cdr3_aa: CASSVSVGGEPQHF
v_call: TRBV6-5; clone_size: NA; j_call: TRBJ2-7; cdr3_aa: CASSSQGDEQYF
v_call: TRBV7-2; clone_size: few; j_call: TRBJ2-7; cdr3_aa: CASRRPGVGYEQYF
v_call: TRBV6-5; clone_size: NA; j_call: TRBJ1-5; cdr3_aa: CASKTGGEQPQHF
v_call: TRBV7-2; clone_size: NA; j_call: TRBJ1-1; cdr3_aa: CASGRTNTEAFF
v_call: TRBV3-1/TRBV3-2; clone_size: NA; j_call: TRBJ1-5; cdr3_aa: CASSQEPQNQPQHF
v_call: TRBV4-2; clone_size: NA; j_call: TRBJ2-3; cdr3_aa: CASSPSEASGDTDTQYF
v_call: TRBV11-3; clone_size: NA; j_call: TRBJ2-2; cdr3_aa: CASSWGLAGGELFF
v_call: TRBV6-5; clone_size: NA; j_call: TRBJ2-1; cdr3_aa: CASSYSTGSDNEQFF
v_call: TRBV6-6; clone_size: NA; j_call: TRBJ1-1; cdr3_aa: CASSLAGVGNTEAFF
v_call: TRBV9; clone_size: NA; j_call: TRBJ1-1; cdr3_aa: CASSMGPTTPDTEAFF
v_call: TRBV19; clone_size: NA; j_call: TRBJ1-3; cdr3_aa: CASSPRTGRNTIYF
v_call: TRBV7-9; clone_size: NA; j_call: TRBJ2-3; cdr3_aa: CASGGTFDTQYF
v_call: TRBV15; clone_size: NA; j_call: TRBJ2-7; cdr3_aa: CATSRGGLQGGEQYF
v_call: TRBV3-1/TRBV3-2; clone_size: NA; j_call: TRBJ1-2; cdr3_aa: CASSPLIGQPGALGYTF
v_call: TRBV18; clone_size: NA; j_call: TRBJ2-5; cdr3_aa: CASSPGTGGETQYF
v_call: TRBV12-2; clone_size: NA; j_call: TRBJ1-1; cdr3_aa: CASRPRRGQMNTEAFF
v_call: TRBV27; clone_size: NA; j_call: TRBJ2-1; cdr3_aa: CASSLGNYNEQFF
v_call: TRBV7-2; clone_size: NA; j_call: TRBJ2-5; cdr3_aa: CASSWTGYQETQYF
v_call: TRBV5-1; clone_size: few; j_call: TRBJ1-2; cdr3_aa: CASSLPDDRIYGYTF
v_call: TRBV12-3/TRBV12-4; clone_size: NA; j_call: TRBJ2-1; cdr3_aa: CAGSLGYNEQFF
v_call: TRBV7-9; clone_size: NA; j_call: TRBJ2-7; cdr3_aa: CASSLDRRSLNEQYF
v_call: TRBV12-3/TRBV12-4; clone_size: NA; j_call: TRBJ2-4; cdr3_aa: CASRPGTPNIQYF